Described below is a single T cell receptor (beta chain) sequence and its context. Antigen specificity is unknown. This sample is part of a study of cytomegalovirus exposure and HLA in healthy donors. Study-wide points: Most TCR sequences were seen very rarely across donors, but some public TCRs occurred in many. In an earlier analysis, about 87% or about 30%: the productive usage of most TCR beta V segments.

J gave up 7 bases and V 5 bases, and 4 bases lay outside the gene matches. CDR1 and CDR2 from the germline V gene are MNHNS and SASEGT. This CDR3 is 15 amino acids long. PCR was performed using 60 Vbeta and 13 Jbeta primers. Sequencing was performed with immunoSEQ multiplex PCR; in TCRdb, only in-frame clones are kept and a portion is missing. The table has roughly 86,000 clones, nearly 80% seen once. This TCR derives from a female donor in good health and CMV-seronegative. Sequencing input: PBMCs. The rearrangement uses TRBV6-1 and TRBJ2-1, with TRBD2 identical over 14 bases. DNA of the CDR3: TGTGCCAGCAGTACGACTAGCGGGAGGGCTAATGAGCAGTTCTTC. Translation gives CASSTTSGRANEQFF.